The present T cell receptor beta chain was sequenced within a study of cytotoxic CD8 clonotypes in ibrutinib-treated CLL. Using immunoSEQ multiplex PCR, the repertoire was profiled, and TCRdb retains in-frame clones only, with some absent. Of 300,000 to 400,000 clones in the sample, 60% to 80% were seen once. CDR3 length: 12 residues. CDR1 is SQVTM, CDR2 ANQGSEA, per germline. Trimming shortened V by 6 bases and J by 6 bases, and 15 bases separated the two germline ends. This receptor was obtained from a human donor with chronic lymphocytic leukemia. The V and J genes are TRBV29-1 and TRBJ2-7, with D perhaps TRBD1 or TRBD2 (5 bases each). Sample: PBMCs, taken after 36 months of ibrutinib treatment. For the CDR3, the DNA is TGCAGCGTCTCCACCGGGACCTTCGAGCAGTACTTC. The encoded protein is CSVSTGTFEQYF.